The 20 T cell receptor beta chains given below trace back to one sample, sequenced in a study of T cell responses to AZD1222 COVID-19 vaccine (dated by TCRdb to the early 2020s). The label giving this sample's time point can be read as: baseline before first vaccination. To prepare the library, the immunoSEQ multiplex PCR assay was applied. TCRdb mirrors the immuneACCESS table, restricted to in-frame sequences. Some clones are absent from its copies; in checked studies, under half trace to an unresolved V gene, and the reason for the others is unknown. For this sample there are around 150,000 clones; 88% appear just once. The ten top clones hold roughly 5.5% of the sample. The starting material was peripheral blood, obtained on day 0 of AZD1222 vaccination. The receptors shown here come from an adult in good health.

V and J are TRBV5-1 and TRBJ1-1; possibly TRBD1 for D (5 bases). The CDR3 consists of 15 residues. Germline V gene lookup returns CDR1 SGHRS and CDR2 YFSETQ. Trimming took 3 bases from V and 3 from J, leaving 15 bases between them. In DNA form, the CDR3 reads TGCGCCAGCAGCTCGCAACTCATCAGGGACACTGAAGCTTTCTTT. It specifies CASSSQLIRDTEAFF.

V is TRBV5-1 and J is TRBJ1-3; no clear D. V dropped 0 bases and J dropped 0 bases, with 10 bases sitting between them. CDR3 length equals 16 residues. Germline CDR1 SGHRS, CDR2 YFSETQ. The CDR3: CASSLAGESSGNTIYF. CDR3 bases: TGCGCCAGCAGCTTGGCCGGGGAGAGCTCTGGAAACACCATATATTTT. The full variable domain, its missing parts supplied by reference TRBV5-1 and TRBJ1-3, is KAGVTQTPRYLIKTRGQQVTLSCSPISGHRSVSWYQQTPGQGLQFLFEYFSETQRNKGNFPGRFSGRQFSNSRSEMNVSTLELGDSALYLCASSLAGESSGNTIYFGEGSWLTVV.

The chain is built from TRBV2 and TRBJ1-6; 9 bases are shared with TRBD1. The CDR3 length is 16 residues. V trimming: 7 bases; J trimming: 10 bases; junction bases outside the gene matches: 14. From germline, CDR1 is SNHLY and CDR2 FYNNEI. The CDR3 region is CASTGTGTGFRSPLHF. The CDR3 nucleotides are TGTGCCAGCACTGGAACCGGGACAGGGTTTAGGTCACCCCTCCACTTT.

For the CDR3, the DNA is TGTGCCACCAGTGACCCGGACGGAAATCAGCCCCAGCATTTT. Encoded protein: CATSDPDGNQPQHF. The chain uses TRBV24-1 and TRBJ1-5; D gene ambiguous. The CDR3 consists of 14 residues. Germline CDR1 and CDR2: KGHDR and SFDVKD. The V gene lost 4 bases and the J gene lost 4 bases, with 10 bases spanning the gap.

The chain employs TRBV4-3 and TRBJ1-2; D is ambiguous. V was shortened by 0 bases and J by 4 bases, with 9 bases between the two germline ends. The CDR3 is 14 amino acids. Germline CDR1 reads LGHNA; CDR2 reads YSLEER. The CDR3 here is CASSQEGRFYGYTF. Written as DNA, the CDR3 is TGCGCCAGCAGCCAAGAAGGGCGTTTCTATGGCTACACCTTC.

V gene TRBV19 combines with J gene TRBJ2-3; tentative D call: TRBD2 (6 bases). CDR1 is LNHDA, CDR2 SQIVND, per germline (reference sequence). The CDR3 is 13 amino acids. Trimming removed 6 bases at V and 1 base at J, with 8 bases between. The CDR3 protein is CASRPSGTDTQYF. The CDR3 bases are TGTGCCAGTAGACCTAGCGGCACAGATACGCAGTATTTT.

This clone was observed a single time. This chain uses TRBV27 with TRBJ2-7; D might be TRBD1 (6 bases). This CDR3 is built from 15 residues. CDR1 MNHEY and CDR2 SMNVEV come from the germline V gene (reference sequence). V dropped 4 bases and J dropped 3 bases, with 16 bases sitting between them. CDR3 amino acids: CASSYRTASFYEQYF. The CDR3, as DNA: TGTGCCAGCAGTTACCGGACAGCCAGTTTCTACGAGCAGTACTTC.

V usage is TRBV12-3 or TRBV12-4 and J usage is TRBJ1-1; TRBD1 agrees at 7 bases. After removal of 5 bases from V and 10 bases from J, the junction contained 10 bases not matched to a gene. CDR3 length equals 13 residues. CDR3 sequence: CASSLRGDSGAFF. The CDR3 DNA sequence: TGTGCCAGCAGTCTACGGGGGGACAGCGGAGCTTTCTTT.

The rearrangement uses TRBV2 and TRBJ2-5, with D possibly being TRBD1 or TRBD2 (5 bases each). Germline V gene data show CDR1 as SNHLY and CDR2 as FYNNEI. The V end was cut by 4 bases, the J end by 4 bases, with 13 bases between. This CDR3 is built from 14 residues. Here the CDR3 reads CASSGQGARETQYF. In nucleotides, the CDR3 is TGTGCCAGCAGTGGCCAGGGAGCACGAGAGACCCAGTACTTC.

This sequence joins TRBV6-2 or TRBV6-3 and TRBJ2-7; 11 positions match TRBD1. From germline, CDR1 is MNHEY and CDR2 SVGEGT. The trim removed 2 bases at V and 6 bases at J, leaving 3 bases unmatched. The CDR3 consists of 14 residues. The DNA of the CDR3 is TGTGCCAGCAGTTACGGGACAGGGGGTGTCGAGCAGTACTTC. Amino acid sequence: CASSYGTGGVEQYF.

The V call is TRBV18, the J call TRBJ2-3, with 7 bases fitting TRBD2. The V gene end was trimmed by 4 bases and the J gene end by 0 bases; junction bases not matched to a gene: 4. The length of the CDR3 is 15 residues. Germline loops: CDR1 KGHSH, CDR2 LQKENI. The CDR3 loop is CASSQTSSSTDTQYF. DNA of the CDR3: TGTGCCAGCTCACAGACTAGCTCTAGCACAGATACGCAGTATTTT.

The gene calls are TRBV29-1 and TRBJ1-2; the D gene is possibly TRBD1 (5 bases). The V end was cut by 7 bases, the J end by 7 bases, with 13 bases between. Germline assignment: CDR1 SQVTM and CDR2 ANQGSEA. There are 11 residues in the CDR3. CDR3 in amino acids: CSAPQGAGYTF. The CDR3 region has the DNA TGCAGCGCTCCGCAGGGCGCTGGCTACACCTTC.

This sequence joins TRBV18 and TRBJ2-2; TRBD1 agrees at 7 bases. V was clipped by 3 bases and J by 6 bases; unmatched bases: 13. CDR3 length: 17 residues. From germline, CDR1 is KGHSH and CDR2 LQKENI. This chain's CDR3 is CASSPSQPTGWSGELFF. The CDR3 nucleotides are TGTGCCAGCTCACCGTCCCAACCGACAGGGTGGTCCGGGGAGCTGTTTTTT.

The rearrangement joins TRBV6-5 to TRBJ1-5; TRBD1 might be the D (5 bases). Trimming stripped 2 bases from V and 0 bases from J, with 8 bases between. The CDR3 is 15 residues long. Germline V lookup: CDR1 MNHEY, CDR2 SVGAGI. In DNA form, the CDR3 reads TGTGCCAGCAGTTACGGCGGGGGTAGCAATCAGCCCCAGCATTTT. The encoded protein is CASSYGGGSNQPQHF.

This chain connects TRBV29-1 to TRBJ1-1, with D uncertain. Per germline, CDR1 SQVTM and CDR2 ANQGSEA. The length of the CDR3 is 13 residues. V was clipped by 3 bases and J by 1 base, with 9 bases between them. Here the CDR3 DNA reads TGCAGCGTTGATCTGGGTCGGAACACTGAAGCTTTCTTT. The encoded protein is CSVDLGRNTEAFF.

J is TRBJ1-2 and V is TRBV2; D remains unclear. This CDR3 region has 13 residues. Germline lookup yields CDR1 SNHLY and CDR2 FYNNEI. Deletions cut 2 bases from V and 5 bases from J, with 9 bases between. Here the CDR3 reads CASSEPPGYGYTF. The CDR3 region has the DNA TGTGCCAGCAGTGAACCCCCCGGATATGGCTACACCTTC.

The chain is built from TRBV4-1 and TRBJ1-1; possibly TRBD1 for D (5 bases). Trimming left V 7 bases short and J 1 base short, with 10 bases between. CDR1 is MGHRA, CDR2 YSYEKL, per germline. The length of the CDR3 is 13 residues. The CDR3 DNA follows: TGCGCCAGCACCTTAACAGGGAACACTGAAGCTTTCTTT. Its translation: CASTLTGNTEAFF.

The CDR3, as DNA: TGTGCCAGCAGCCGGACAGGGGAGAGTGGCTACACCTTC. Protein product: CASSRTGESGYTF. The chain is built from TRBV27 and TRBJ1-2; TRBD1 matches at 9 bases. This CDR3 is 13 amino acids long. V lost 6 bases and J lost 7; bases outside the gene matches: 6. The germline CDR1 and CDR2 sequences are MNHEY and SMNVEV (reference sequence).

CDR3 sequence (DNA): TGCGCCAGCAGTCTAGGCAGGAGCTCCTACAATGAGCAGTTCTTC. Protein product: CASSLGRSSYNEQFF. The gene calls are TRBV23-1 and TRBJ2-1; no firm D call. TRBV23-1 is assigned to the ORF class and has an uncertain function. The V gene lost 4 bases and the J gene lost 0 bases, with 10 bases spanning the gap. The CDR3 is 15 residues long.

V and J are TRBV5-8 and TRBJ2-1; no definite D call. V dropped 2 bases and J dropped 0 bases, with 9 bases sitting between them. Germline CDR1 and CDR2: SGHTS and YDEGEE. The CDR3 is 15 amino acids. CDR3 nucleotide sequence: TGTGCCAGCAGCTTACAAGTTATCTCCTACAATGAGCAGTTCTTC. As protein: CASSLQVISYNEQFF. Full variable domain (missing parts from reference TRBV5-8 and TRBJ2-1): EAGVTQSPTHLIKTRGQQATLRCSPISGHTSVYWYQQALGLGLQFLLWYDEGEERNRGNFPPRFSGRQFPNYSSELNVNALELEDSALYLCASSLQVISYNEQFFGPGTRLTVL.